The present T cell receptor beta chain was sequenced within a study of blood T cell repertoires in COVID-19. CDR1 is LNHDA and CDR2 is SQIVND in the germline V gene (reference sequence). This CDR3 is 15 amino acids long. Trimming took 7 bases from V and 4 from J, leaving 16 bases between them. A single count supports this clone. Original analysis: Scientists estimated how many nucleated cells there were by amplifying reference gene primers. Sequenced by immunoSEQ multiplex PCR; TCRdb stores in-frame clones only, minus some. From that table come the V and J calls and clone size; the DNA was used to work out D and trimming. Of some 190,000 clones listed, approximately 89% are singletons.

The TCR originated in a woman in her thirties or forties with acute COVID-19. The chain has TRBV19 and TRBJ2-2; D possibly corresponds to TRBD2 (7 bases). The material sequenced was PBMCs or T cells enriched from blood (not recorded which). CDR3 sequence: CASTLTGRVTGELFF. CDR3 in DNA: TGTGCCAGTACGCTAACAGGGAGGGTCACCGGGGAGCTGTTTTTT.